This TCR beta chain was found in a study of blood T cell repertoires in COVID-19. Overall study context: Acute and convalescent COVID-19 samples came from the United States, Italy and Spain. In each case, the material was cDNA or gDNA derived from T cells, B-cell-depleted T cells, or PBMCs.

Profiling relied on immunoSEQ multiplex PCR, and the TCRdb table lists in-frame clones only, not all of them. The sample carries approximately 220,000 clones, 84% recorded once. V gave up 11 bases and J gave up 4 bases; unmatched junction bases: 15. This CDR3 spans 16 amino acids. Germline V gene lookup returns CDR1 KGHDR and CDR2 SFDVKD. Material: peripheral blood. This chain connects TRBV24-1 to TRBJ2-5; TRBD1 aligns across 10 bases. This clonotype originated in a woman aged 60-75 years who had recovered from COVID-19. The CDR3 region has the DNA TGTGCCAGGAGCTCGACAGGGGGCTTTGGTCGAGAGACCCAGTACTTC. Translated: CARSSTGGFGRETQYF.